The present entry profiles one TCR beta chain with its context. Repertoires were generated with immunoSEQ multiplex PCR, while TCRdb's copy carries only in-frame clones and drops some. The top ten hold around 19% of the sample, which has 20,000 or so clones, 85% to 90% seen once. The data are from a study of blood T cell repertoires in COVID-19. Study overall: From T cells, B-cell-depleted T cells, or PBMCs came the material, which was cDNA or gDNA.

The receptor was isolated from a human donor in a cohort sampled during active COVID-19. The sample taken for sequencing was peripheral blood.

CDR3 amino acids: CASSIGTSGPYEQYF. The CDR3 coding sequence is TGTGCCAGCAGCATCGGGACTAGCGGACCTTACGAGCAGTACTTC. This chain uses TRBV21-1 with TRBJ2-7; the table calls TRBD2, which could not be checked here. TRBV21-1 is given as a pseudogene. The CDR3 contains 15 residues.